A selection of T cell receptor beta chains follows, all from one sample in a study of regulatory T cells in long-lasting Graves disease. TCRdb fed the multiplex PCR reads into MiXCR, producing one record per CDR3 protein. The sample lists 350,000 to 550,000 distinct CDR3 sequences, under 15% occurring once. The sample was also linked to a second study, of T cells in Graves' hyperthyroidism and ophthalmopathy.

The specimen comprised peripheral blood mononuclear cells (PBMCs), sampled at new diagnosis, from a patient treated with antithyroid drugs. The receptors come from a woman aged 30 to 39 with Graves disease. Both conserved end residues are part of each CDR3. A D gene is named only where the DNA matches it firmly. A row's size may be missing; if present it is once, few, many or a size class.

d_gene,abundance,v_gene,j_gene,CDR3nt,CDR3aa
-,many,TRBV6-1,TRBJ1-4,TGTGCCAGCAGTGAAGCACAGGGTTACGAAAAACTGTTTTTT,CASSEAQGYEKLFF
TRBD2,-,TRBV14,TRBJ2-1,TGTGCCAGCAGCCAGAACGGACTAGCGGGAGGGGGAGGCTACAATGAGCAGTTCTTC,CASSQNGLAGGGGYNEQFF
TRBD1,few,TRBV9,TRBJ2-4,TGTGCCAGCAGCGGGACAGGGGGCGTCAAAAACATTCAGTACTTC,CASSGTGGVKNIQYF
TRBD1,-,TRBV15,TRBJ1-5,TGTGCCACCAGCAGAGATCCGTCACCGGGACAGGGGATCAATCAGCCCCAGCATTTT,CATSRDPSPGQGINQPQHF
TRBD1,many,TRBV2,TRBJ2-3,TGTGCCAGCAGTGGATCACGGGACAGGGCCTCCTTGGATACGCAGTATTTT,CASSGSRDRASLDTQYF
TRBD1,few,TRBV5-1,TRBJ1-1,TGCGCCAGCAGCTTTAGTAGGGGGCGCACCGAGATGAACACTGAAGCTTTCTTT,CASSFSRGRTEMNTEAFF
TRBD2,-,TRBV7-9,TRBJ2-7,TGTGCCAGCAACCGAGCGACTAGCGGGACCCTCGGGAACGAGCAGTACTTC,CASNRATSGTLGNEQYF
TRBD1,many,TRBV20-1,TRBJ2-5,TGCAGTGCTAGGCAAGACAGGGCCAGAGAAACCCAGTACTTC,CSARQDRARETQYF
-,many,TRBV2,TRBJ2-3,TGTGCCAGCACTAGGACAGATACGCAGTATTTT,CASTRTDTQYF
-,-,TRBV3-1,TRBJ2-7,TGTGCCAGCAGGCACTCGTCACGCCCATTCTACGAGCAGTACTTC,CASRHSSRPFYEQYF
-,many,TRBV12-3/TRBV12-4,TRBJ2-2,TGTGCCAGCACGACAGGTGGAATCACCGGGGAGCTGTTTTTT,CASTTGGITGELFF
-,many,TRBV24-1,TRBJ1-1,TGTGCCACCAGTGATTTTACCGGGAGAAGCGGAGCTTTCTTT,CATSDFTGRSGAFF
-,few,TRBV4-1,TRBJ2-3,TGCGCCAGCAGCCAAGAAGGGGGCGGGAAGGCAGATACGCAGTATTTT,CASSQEGGGKADTQYF
-,few,TRBV29-1,TRBJ2-5,TGCAGCGTTAGCCCAGGACGCGAGACCCAGTACTTC,CSVSPGRETQYF
-,many,TRBV12-5,TRBJ1-2,TGTGCTAGTGGCAACTCCAACCTGGGGTATGGCTACACCTTC,CASGNSNLGYGYTF
-,many,TRBV20-1,TRBJ1-5,TGCAGTGCTAGATCGGAGATAATTCGTGACGATCAGCCCCAGCATTTT,CSARSEIIRDDQPQHF
-,many,TRBV5-1,TRBJ2-3,TGCGCCAGCAGCTCGGTGAGAACAGATACGCAGTATTTT,CASSSVRTDTQYF
-,few,TRBV30,TRBJ1-5,TGTGCCTGGAGTGTGGGGGCAGGGCGCCAGCCCCAGCATTTT,CAWSVGAGRQPQHF
-,many,TRBV12-3/TRBV12-4,TRBJ2-5,TGTGCCAGCAGTTCTTCAGTTGGGGGGGCAACGGAGACCCAGTACTTC,CASSSSVGGATETQYF
TRBD1,-,TRBV7-7,TRBJ2-1,TGTGCCAGCAGCTTAAATGGACAGGGGTTGAGTGAGCAGTTCTTC,CASSLNGQGLSEQFF
TRBD2,many,TRBV20-1,TRBJ2-1,TGCAGTGCTACGACCCTAGCGGTCTCCTACAATGAGCAGTTCTTC,CSATTLAVSYNEQFF
-,few,TRBV24-1,TRBJ1-4,TGTGCTGAGGGGACGGGGAATGAAAAACTGTTTTTT,CAEGTGNEKLFF
TRBD1,many,TRBV20-1,TRBJ1-5,TGCAGTGCTAGAGGGGTACAGGGGGGGAATCAGCCCCAGCATTTT,CSARGVQGGNQPQHF
-,many,TRBV20-1,TRBJ2-7,TGCAGTGCTAGAGATTGGGGCAGCGTTGCTGAGCAGTACTTC,CSARDWGSVAEQYF
-,many,TRBV6-5,TRBJ1-1,TGTGCCAGCAGTTACGGAGGGGACACTGAAGCTTTCTTT,CASSYGGDTEAFF
-,many,TRBV5-4,TRBJ2-5,TGTGCCAGCAGCCTTGAGTGGAACCCGGGAGAGACCCAGTACTTC,CASSLEWNPGETQYF
TRBD2,-,TRBV10-2,TRBJ2-3,TGCGCCAGCAGAACCGGGACTAGCGGGAGCCCGGATACGCAGTATTTT,CASRTGTSGSPDTQYF
TRBD2,many,TRBV28,TRBJ2-3,TGTGCCAGCAGTTTAGGGACTAGCGTTCGAGATACGCAGTATTTT,CASSLGTSVRDTQYF
TRBD2,many,TRBV24-1,TRBJ2-7,TGTGCCACCAGTGATCAGGCTAGCGGGGCCGAGCAGTACTTC,CATSDQASGAEQYF
-,-,TRBV19,TRBJ2-2,TGTGCCAGTAGTTACGGACCGAACACCGGGGAGCTGTTTTTT,CASSYGPNTGELFF
-,-,TRBV20-1,TRBJ1-1,TGCAGTGCTAAGCGGGGGGGGAACACTGAAGCTTTCTTT,CSAKRGGNTEAFF